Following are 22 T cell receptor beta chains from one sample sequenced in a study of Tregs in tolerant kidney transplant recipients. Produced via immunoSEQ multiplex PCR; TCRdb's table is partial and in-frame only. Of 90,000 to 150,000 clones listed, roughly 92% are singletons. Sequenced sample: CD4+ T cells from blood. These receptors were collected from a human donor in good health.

CDR3 coding DNA: TGTGCCAGCAGCTTGGGCCCCCCGACAGGGCGAGAGACCCAGTACTTC. As protein: CASSLGPPTGRETQYF. This chain joins TRBV5-8 and TRBJ2-5, with 7 positions matching TRBD1. Germline loops: CDR1 SGHTS, CDR2 YDEGEE. The CDR3 contains 16 residues. J gave up 4 bases and V 0 bases, and 9 bases lay outside the gene matches.

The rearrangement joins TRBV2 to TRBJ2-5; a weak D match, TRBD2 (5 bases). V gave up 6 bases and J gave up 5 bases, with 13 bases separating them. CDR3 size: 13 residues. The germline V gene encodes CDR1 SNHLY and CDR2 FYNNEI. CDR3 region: CASRRESGETQYF. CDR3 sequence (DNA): TGTGCCAGCAGGAGGGAGTCTGGGGAGACCCAGTACTTC.

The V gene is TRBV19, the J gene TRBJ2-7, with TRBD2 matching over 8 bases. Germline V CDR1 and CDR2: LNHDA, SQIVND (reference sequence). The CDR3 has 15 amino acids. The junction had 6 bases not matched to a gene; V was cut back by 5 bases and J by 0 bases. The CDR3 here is CASSASGSSSYEQYF. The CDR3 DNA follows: TGTGCCAGTAGTGCTAGCGGGTCGTCCTCCTACGAGCAGTACTTC.

The CDR3 region has the DNA TGTGCCAGCAGCTTAGCCCTAAGGGGAACCACAGATACGCAGTATTTT. Protein: CASSLALRGTTDTQYF. The chain joins TRBV11-2 to TRBJ2-3; TRBD1 might be the D (5 bases). V dropped 1 base and J dropped 2 bases, with 13 bases sitting between them. The CDR3 consists of 16 residues. Germline-derived CDR1 and CDR2 are SGHAT and FQNNGV.

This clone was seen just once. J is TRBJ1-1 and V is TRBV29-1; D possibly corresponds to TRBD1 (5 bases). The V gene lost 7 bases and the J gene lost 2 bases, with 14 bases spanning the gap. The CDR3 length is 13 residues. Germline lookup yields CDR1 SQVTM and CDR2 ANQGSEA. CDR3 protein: CSAGGMINTEAFF. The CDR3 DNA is TGCAGCGCGGGGGGGATGATAAACACTGAAGCTTTCTTT.

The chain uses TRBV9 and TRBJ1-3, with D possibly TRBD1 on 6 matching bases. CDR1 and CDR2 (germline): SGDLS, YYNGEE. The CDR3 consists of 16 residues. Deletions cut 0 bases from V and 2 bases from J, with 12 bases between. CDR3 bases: TGTGCCAGCAGCGTAGCATGGGGGGGCCCTGGAAACACCATATATTTT. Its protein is CASSVAWGGPGNTIYF.

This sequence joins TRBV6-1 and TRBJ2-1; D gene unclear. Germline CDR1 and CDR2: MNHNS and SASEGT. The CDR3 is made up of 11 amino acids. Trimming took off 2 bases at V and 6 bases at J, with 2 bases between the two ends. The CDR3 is CASSEFNEQFF. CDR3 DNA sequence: TGTGCCAGCAGTGAATTCAATGAGCAGTTCTTC.

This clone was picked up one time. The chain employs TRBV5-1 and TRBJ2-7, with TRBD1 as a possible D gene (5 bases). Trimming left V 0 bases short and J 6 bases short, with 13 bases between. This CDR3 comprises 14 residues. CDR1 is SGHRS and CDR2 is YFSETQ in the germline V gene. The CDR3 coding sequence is TGCGCCAGCAGCTTGGATGCAGGGTGGGGCGAGCAGTACTTC. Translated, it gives CASSLDAGWGEQYF.

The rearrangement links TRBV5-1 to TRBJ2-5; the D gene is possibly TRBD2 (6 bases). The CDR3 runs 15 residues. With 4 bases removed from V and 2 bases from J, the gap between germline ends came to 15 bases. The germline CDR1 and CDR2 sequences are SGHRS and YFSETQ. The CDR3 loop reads CASSSLGGKQETQYF. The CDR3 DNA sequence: TGCGCCAGCAGCAGTTTGGGGGGAAAACAAGAGACCCAGTACTTC.

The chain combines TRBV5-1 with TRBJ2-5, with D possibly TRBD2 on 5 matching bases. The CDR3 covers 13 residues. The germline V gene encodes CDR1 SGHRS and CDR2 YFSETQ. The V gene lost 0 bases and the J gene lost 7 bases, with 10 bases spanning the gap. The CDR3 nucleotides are TGCGCCAGCAGCTTGGTACAACTAGGGACCCAGTACTTC. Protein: CASSLVQLGTQYF.

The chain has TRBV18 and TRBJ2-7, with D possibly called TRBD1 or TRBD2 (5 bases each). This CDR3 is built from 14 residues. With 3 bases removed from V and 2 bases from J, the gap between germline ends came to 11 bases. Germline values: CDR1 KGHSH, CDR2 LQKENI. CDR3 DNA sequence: TGTGCCAGCTCACCCCAGGGACGGACCTACGAGCAGTACTTC. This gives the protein CASSPQGRTYEQYF.

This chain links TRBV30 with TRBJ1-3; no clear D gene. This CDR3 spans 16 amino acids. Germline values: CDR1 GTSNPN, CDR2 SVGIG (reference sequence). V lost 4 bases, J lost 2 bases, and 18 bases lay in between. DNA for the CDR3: TGTGCCTGGAACCTCCCGGGCCTCGCAGCTGGAAACACCATATATTTT. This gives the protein CAWNLPGLAAGNTIYF.

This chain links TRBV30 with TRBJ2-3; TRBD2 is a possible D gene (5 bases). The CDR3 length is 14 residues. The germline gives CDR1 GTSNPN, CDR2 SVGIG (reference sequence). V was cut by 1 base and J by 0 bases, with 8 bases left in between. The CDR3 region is CAWSAQRSTDTQYF. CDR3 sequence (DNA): TGTGCCTGGAGTGCTCAGCGGAGCACAGATACGCAGTATTTT.

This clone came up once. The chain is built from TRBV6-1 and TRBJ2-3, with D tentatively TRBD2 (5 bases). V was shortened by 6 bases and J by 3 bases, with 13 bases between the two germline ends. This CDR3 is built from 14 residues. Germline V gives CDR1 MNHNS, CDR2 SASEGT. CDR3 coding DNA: TGTGCCAGCAGGCGGGTTTTAGGGACAGATACGCAGTATTTT. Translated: CASRRVLGTDTQYF.

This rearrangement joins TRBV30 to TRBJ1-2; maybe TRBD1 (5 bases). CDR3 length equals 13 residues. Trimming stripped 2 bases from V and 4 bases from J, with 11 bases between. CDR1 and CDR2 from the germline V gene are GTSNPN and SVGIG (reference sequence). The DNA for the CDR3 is TGTGCCTGGAGTCCCTTTGGGGGCTATGGCTACACCTTC. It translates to CAWSPFGGYGYTF.

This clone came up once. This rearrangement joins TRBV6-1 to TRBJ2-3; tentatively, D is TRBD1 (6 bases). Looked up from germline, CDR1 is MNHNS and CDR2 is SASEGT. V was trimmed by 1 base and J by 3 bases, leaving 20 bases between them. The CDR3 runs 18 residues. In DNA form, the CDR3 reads TGTGCCAGCAGTGAAGTCTTGGGTGGGGCAGGGGCGACAGATACGCAGTATTTT. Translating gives CASSEVLGGAGATDTQYF.

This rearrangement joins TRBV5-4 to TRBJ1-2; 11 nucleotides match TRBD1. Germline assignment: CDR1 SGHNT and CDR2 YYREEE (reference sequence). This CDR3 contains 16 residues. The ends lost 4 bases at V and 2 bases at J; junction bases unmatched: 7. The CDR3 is CASSLGGTGGNYGYTF. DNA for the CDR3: TGTGCCAGCAGCCTGGGAGGGACAGGGGGAAACTATGGCTACACCTTC.

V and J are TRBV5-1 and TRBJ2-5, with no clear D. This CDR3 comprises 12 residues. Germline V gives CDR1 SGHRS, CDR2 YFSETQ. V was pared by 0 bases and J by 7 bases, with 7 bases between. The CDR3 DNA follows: TGCGCCAGCAGCTTGGATTTTCGGACCCAGTACTTC. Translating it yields CASSLDFRTQYF.

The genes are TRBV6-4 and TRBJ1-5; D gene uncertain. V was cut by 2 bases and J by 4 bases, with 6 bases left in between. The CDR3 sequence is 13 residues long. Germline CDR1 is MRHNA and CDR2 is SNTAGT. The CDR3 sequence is CASSDVRNQPQHF. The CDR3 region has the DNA TGTGCCAGCAGTGACGTCCGTAATCAGCCCCAGCATTTT.

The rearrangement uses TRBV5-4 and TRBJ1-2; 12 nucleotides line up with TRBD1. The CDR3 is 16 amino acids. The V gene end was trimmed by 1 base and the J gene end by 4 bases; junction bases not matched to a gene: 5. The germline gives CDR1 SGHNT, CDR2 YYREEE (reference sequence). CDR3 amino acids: CASSLFGTGGSYGYTF. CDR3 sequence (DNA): TGTGCCAGCAGCTTGTTTGGGACAGGGGGCAGCTATGGCTACACCTTC.

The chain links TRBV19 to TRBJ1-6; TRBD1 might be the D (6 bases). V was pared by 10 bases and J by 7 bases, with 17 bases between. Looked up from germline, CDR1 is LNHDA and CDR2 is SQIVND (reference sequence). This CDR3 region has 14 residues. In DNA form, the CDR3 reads TGTGCCACCAGGTGGGGGGCTAAGAATTCACCCCTCCACTTT. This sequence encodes CATRWGAKNSPLHF.

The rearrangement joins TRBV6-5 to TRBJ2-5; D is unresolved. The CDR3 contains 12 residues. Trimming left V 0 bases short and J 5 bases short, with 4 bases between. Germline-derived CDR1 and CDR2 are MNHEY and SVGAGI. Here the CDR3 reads CASSYSLETQYF. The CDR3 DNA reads TGTGCCAGCAGTTACTCATTGGAGACCCAGTACTTC.